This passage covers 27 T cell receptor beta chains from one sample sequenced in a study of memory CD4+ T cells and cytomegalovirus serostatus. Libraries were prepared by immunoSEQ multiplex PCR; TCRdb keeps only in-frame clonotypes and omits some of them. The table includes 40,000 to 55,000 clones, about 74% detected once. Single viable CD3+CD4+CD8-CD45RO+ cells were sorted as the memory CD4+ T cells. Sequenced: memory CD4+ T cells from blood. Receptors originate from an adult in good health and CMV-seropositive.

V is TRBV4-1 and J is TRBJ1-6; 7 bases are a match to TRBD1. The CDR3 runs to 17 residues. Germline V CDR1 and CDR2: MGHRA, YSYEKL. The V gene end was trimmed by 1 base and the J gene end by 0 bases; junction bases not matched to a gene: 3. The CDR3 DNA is TGCGCCAGCAGCCAAGGACAGGGCGGCTCCTATAATTCACCCCTCCACTTT. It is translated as CASSQGQGGSYNSPLHF.

The CDR3: CASSLEAGRTTEAFF. CDR3 nucleotide sequence: TGCGCCAGCAGCTTGGAGGCAGGGAGGACCACTGAAGCTTTCTTT. This chain joins TRBV5-1 and TRBJ1-1; D is possibly TRBD1 (5 bases). This CDR3 region has 15 residues. Trimming shortened V by 0 bases and J by 4 bases, and 13 bases separated the two germline ends. Looked up from germline, CDR1 is SGHRS and CDR2 is YFSETQ. The entire variable domain, with the rest obtained from reference TRBV5-1 and TRBJ1-1, is as follows: KAGVTQTPRYLIKTRGQQVTLSCSPISGHRSVSWYQQTPGQGLQFLFEYFSETQRNKGNFPGRFSGRQFSNSRSEMNVSTLELGDSALYLCASSLEAGRTTEAFFGQGTRLTVV.

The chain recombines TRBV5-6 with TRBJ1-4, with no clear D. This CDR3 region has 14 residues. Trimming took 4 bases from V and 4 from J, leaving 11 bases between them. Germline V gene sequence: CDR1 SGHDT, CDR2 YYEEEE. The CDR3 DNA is TGTGCCAGCAGCCCGAACGGGAATAATGAAAAACTGTTTTTT. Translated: CASSPNGNNEKLFF.

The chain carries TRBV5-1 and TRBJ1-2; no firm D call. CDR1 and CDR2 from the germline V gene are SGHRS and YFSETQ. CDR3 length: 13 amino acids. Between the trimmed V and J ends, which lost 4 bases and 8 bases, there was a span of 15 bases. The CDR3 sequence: CASSPDGEGGYTF. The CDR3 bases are TGCGCCAGCAGCCCGGACGGAGAAGGGGGCTACACCTTC.

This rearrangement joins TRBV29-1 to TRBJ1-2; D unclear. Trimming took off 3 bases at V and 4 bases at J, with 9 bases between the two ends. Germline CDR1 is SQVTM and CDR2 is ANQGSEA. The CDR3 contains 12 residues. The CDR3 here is CSVDPKSYGYTF. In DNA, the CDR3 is TGCAGCGTTGACCCCAAGAGCTATGGCTACACCTTC.

CDR3 in amino acids: CASSYGTLQERTEAFF. DNA for the CDR3: TGTGCCAGCAGCTACGGAACCCTACAGGAGCGCACTGAAGCTTTCTTT. This chain uses TRBV7-2 with TRBJ1-1; possibly TRBD1 for D (5 bases). V was trimmed by 4 bases and J by 4 bases, leaving 19 bases between them. Germline V CDR1 and CDR2: SGHTA, FQGNSA. This CDR3 is 16 amino acids long.

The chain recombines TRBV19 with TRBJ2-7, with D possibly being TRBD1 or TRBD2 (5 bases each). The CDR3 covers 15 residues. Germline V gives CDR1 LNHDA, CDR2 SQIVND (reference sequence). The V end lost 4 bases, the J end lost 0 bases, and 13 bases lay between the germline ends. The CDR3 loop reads CASSKDEGRSYEQYF. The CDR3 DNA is TGTGCCAGTAGTAAAGACGAGGGGCGCTCCTACGAGCAGTACTTC.

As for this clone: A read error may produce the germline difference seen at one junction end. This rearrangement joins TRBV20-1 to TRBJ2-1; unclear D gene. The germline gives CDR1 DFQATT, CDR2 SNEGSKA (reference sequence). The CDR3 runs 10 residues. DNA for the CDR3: TGCAGTGCAAGAGCACTGAAGGAGTTCTTC. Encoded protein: CSARALKEFF.

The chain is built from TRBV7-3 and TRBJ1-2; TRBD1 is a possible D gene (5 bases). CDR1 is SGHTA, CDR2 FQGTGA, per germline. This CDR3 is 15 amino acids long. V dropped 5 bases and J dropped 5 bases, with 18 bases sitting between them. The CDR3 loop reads CASSPTSGLGYGYTF. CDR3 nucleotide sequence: TGTGCCAGCAGCCCTACGTCGGGACTAGGGTATGGCTACACCTTC.

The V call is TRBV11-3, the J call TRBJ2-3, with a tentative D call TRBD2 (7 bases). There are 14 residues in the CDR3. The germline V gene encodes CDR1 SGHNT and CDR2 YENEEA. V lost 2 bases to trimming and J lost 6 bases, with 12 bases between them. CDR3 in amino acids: CASSLWGGRDTQYF. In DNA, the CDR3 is TGTGCCAGCAGCTTATGGGGGGGCAGGGATACGCAGTATTTT. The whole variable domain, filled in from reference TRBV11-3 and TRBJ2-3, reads EAGVVQSPRYKIIEKKQPVAFWCNPISGHNTLYWYLQNLGQGPELLIRYENEEAVDDSQLPKDRFSAERLKGVDSTLKIQPAELGDSAVYLCASSLWGGRDTQYFGPGTRLTVL.

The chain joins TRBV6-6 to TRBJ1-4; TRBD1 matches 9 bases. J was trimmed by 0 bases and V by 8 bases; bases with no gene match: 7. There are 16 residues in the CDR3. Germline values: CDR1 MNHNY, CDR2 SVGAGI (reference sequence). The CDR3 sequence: CASRTGEAATNEKLFF. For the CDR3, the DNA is TGTGCCAGCCGGACAGGGGAAGCGGCAACTAATGAAAAACTGTTTTTT.

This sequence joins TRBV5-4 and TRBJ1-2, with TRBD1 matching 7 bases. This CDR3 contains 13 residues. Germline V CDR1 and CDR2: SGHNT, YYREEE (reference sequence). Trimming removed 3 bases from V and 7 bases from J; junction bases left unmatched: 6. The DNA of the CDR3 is TGTGCCAGCAGCTCAGGGGGAGGGGTTGGCTACACCTTC. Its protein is CASSSGGGVGYTF.

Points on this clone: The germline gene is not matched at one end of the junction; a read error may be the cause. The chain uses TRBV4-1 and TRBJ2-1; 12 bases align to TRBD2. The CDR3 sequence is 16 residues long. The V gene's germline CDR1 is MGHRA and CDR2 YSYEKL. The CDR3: CASSQDPAGTSGSQVF. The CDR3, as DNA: TGCGCCAGCAGCCAAGACCCGGCCGGGACTAGCGGGTCCCAGGTCTTC.

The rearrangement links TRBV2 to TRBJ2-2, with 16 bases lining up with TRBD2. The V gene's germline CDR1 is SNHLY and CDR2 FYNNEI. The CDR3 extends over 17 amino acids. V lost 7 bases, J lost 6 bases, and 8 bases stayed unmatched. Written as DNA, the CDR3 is TGTGCCAGCACCCTGGGGACTAGCGGGGGGGAGTCCGGGGAGCTGTTTTTT. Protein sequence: CASTLGTSGGESGELFF.

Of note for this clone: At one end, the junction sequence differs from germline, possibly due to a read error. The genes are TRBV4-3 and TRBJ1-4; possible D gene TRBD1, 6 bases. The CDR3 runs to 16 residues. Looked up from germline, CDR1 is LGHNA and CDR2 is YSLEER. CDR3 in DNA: TGCGCCAGCAGCCAAAGCGGGGGGCGCGCTAATGAAAAACTGTCTTTT. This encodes CASSQSGGRANEKLSF.

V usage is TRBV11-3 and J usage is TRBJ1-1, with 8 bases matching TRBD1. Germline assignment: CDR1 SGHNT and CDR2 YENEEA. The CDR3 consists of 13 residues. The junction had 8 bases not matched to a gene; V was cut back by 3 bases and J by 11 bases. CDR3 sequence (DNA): TGTGCCAGCAGCTTCGGGACAGGCGGCTCGGCTTTCTTT. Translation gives CASSFGTGGSAFF.

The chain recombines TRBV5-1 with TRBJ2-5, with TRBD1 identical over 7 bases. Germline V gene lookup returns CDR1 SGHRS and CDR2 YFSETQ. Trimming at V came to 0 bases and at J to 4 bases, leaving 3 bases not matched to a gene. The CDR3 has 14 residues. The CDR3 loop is CASSLDPGGETQYF. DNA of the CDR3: TGCGCCAGCAGCTTGGACCCAGGGGGAGAGACCCAGTACTTC.

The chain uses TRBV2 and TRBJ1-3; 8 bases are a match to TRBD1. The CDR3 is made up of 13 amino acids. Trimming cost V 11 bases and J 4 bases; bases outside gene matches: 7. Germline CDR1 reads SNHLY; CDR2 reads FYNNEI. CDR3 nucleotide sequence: TGTGCCTCAAAGACAGGGGAAGGAAACACCATATATTTT. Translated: CASKTGEGNTIYF. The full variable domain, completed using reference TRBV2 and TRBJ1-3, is EPEVTQTPSHQVTQMGQEVILRCVPISNHLYFYWYRQILGQKVEFLVSFYNNEISEKSEIFDDQFSVERPDGSNFTLKIRSTKLEDSAMYFCASKTGEGNTIYFGEGSWLTVV.

The CDR3 here is CASSLRFSRGYGYTF. The CDR3 nucleotides are TGTGCCAGCAGCTTACGATTTAGCAGGGGCTATGGCTACACCTTC. V and J are TRBV7-3 and TRBJ1-2; maybe TRBD1 (6 bases). Germline V gives CDR1 SGHTA, CDR2 FQGTGA. V lost 2 bases and J lost 4, with 14 bases in between. This CDR3 contains 15 residues.

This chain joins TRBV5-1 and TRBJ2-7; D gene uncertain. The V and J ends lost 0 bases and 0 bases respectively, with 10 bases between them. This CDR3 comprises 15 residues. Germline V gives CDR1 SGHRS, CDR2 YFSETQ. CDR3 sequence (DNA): TGCGCCAGCAGCTTGGTCGCGGCAGACTCCTACGAGCAGTACTTC. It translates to CASSLVAADSYEQYF.

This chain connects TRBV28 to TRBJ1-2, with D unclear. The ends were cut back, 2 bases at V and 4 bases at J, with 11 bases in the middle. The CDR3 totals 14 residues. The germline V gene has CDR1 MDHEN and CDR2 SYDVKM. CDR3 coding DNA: TGTGCCAGCAGTTTAGGAGGGTTTATCTATGGCTACACCTTC. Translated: CASSLGGFIYGYTF.

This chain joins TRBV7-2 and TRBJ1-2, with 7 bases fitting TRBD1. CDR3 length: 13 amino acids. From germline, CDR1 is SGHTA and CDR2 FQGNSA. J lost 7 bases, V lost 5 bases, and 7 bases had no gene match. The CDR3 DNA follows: TGTGCCAGCAGCCCAGACAGGGAAGGTGGCTACACCTTC. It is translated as CASSPDREGGYTF.

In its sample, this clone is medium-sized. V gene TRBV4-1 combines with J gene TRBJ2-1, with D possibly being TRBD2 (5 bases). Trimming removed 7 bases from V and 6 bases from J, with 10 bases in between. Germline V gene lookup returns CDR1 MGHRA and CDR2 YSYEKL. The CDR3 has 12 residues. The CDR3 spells CASTPDFNEQFF. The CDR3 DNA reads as TGCGCCAGCACCCCGGACTTCAATGAGCAGTTCTTC.

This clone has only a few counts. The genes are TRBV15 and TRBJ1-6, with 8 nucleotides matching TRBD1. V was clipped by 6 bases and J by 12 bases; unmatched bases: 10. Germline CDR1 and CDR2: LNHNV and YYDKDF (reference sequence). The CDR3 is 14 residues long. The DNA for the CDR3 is TGTGCCACCAGGGGGGAGACAGGGGTCGGACCCCTCCACTTT. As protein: CATRGETGVGPLHF.

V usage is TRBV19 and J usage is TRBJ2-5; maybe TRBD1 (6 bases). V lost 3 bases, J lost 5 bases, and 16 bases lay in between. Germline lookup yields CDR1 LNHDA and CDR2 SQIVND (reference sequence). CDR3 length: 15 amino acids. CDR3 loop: CASSMVHYQGETQYF. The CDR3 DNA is TGTGCCAGTAGTATGGTCCACTATCAGGGGGAGACCCAGTACTTC.

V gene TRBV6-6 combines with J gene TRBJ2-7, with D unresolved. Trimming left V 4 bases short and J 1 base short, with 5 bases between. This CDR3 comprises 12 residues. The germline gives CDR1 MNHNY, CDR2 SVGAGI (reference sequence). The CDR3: CASSSGSYEQYF. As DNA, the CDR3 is TGTGCCAGCAGTTCAGGTTCCTACGAGCAGTACTTC.

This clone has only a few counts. The chain's CDR3 is CASSQNYGTGIFRGEKLFF. The CDR3, as DNA: TGCGCCAGCAGCCAAAACTACGGGACAGGGATCTTCCGGGGTGAAAAACTGTTTTTT. V is TRBV4-1 and J is TRBJ1-4; TRBD1 matches at 9 bases. V was pared by 2 bases and J by 7 bases, with 17 bases of the junction left unmatched. CDR1 and CDR2 from the germline V gene are MGHRA and YSYEKL. The CDR3 runs 19 residues.